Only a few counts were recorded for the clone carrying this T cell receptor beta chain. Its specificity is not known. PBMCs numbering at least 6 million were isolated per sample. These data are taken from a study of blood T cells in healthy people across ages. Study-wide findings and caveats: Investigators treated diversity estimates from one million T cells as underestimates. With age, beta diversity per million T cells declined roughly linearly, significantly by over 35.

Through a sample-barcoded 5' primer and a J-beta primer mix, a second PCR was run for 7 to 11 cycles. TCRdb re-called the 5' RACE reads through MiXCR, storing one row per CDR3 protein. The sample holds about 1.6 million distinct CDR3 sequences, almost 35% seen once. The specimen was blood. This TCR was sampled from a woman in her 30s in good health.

CDR3 bases: TGTGCCAGCAGCGTAGGGGGGGGGCGGGTTCTCAATGAGCAGTTCTTC. Amino acid sequence: CASSVGGGRVLNEQFF. This chain uses TRBV9 with TRBJ2-1, with D perhaps TRBD2 (7 bases). This CDR3 is built from 16 residues. Germline-derived CDR1 and CDR2 are SGDLS and YYNGEE. V was shortened by 0 bases and J by 6 bases, with 16 bases between the two germline ends.